The present T cell receptor beta chain was sequenced within a study of cytomegalovirus exposure and HLA in healthy donors. Study overall: Falling in the Caucasian-associated ancestry cluster were 80% to 90% of around 370 genotyped donors.

13 Jbeta primers and 60 Vbeta primers were used for the PCR. Method: immunoSEQ multiplex PCR; TCRdb's copy keeps in-frame clones and lacks some. The sample holds 150,000 to 200,000 clones; 79% are singletons and the top ten take under 4.5%. The sample consisted of PBMCs. This sequence was found in a woman younger than 45 in good health and CMV-seropositive.

DNA for the CDR3: TGTGCCAGCAGCGACCCCGGGGTCTGGGGGGCCGGGGAGCTGTTTTTT. Its translation is CASSDPGVWGAGELFF. The V gene is TRBV11-3, the J gene TRBJ2-2, with D possibly matching TRBD2 (6 bases). V lost 5 bases to trimming and J lost 6 bases, with 19 bases between them. The germline CDR1 and CDR2 sequences are SGHNT and YENEEA. The CDR3 runs 16 residues.